This T cell receptor (beta chain) was recovered during a study of spatial heterogeneity in lung cancer. Time point given: sample taken at primary tumor resection. The donors were about 72 patients with non-small cell lung cancer that was early-stage and untreated. Unsorted samples of tumor, nontumor lung or frozen PBMC had their whole RNA sequenced. This clonotype has ten or more counts. Its antigen remains unknown. The length of the CDR3 is 16 residues. Losses at the gene ends were 7 bases for V and 3 bases for J; bases not matched to a gene: 9. Each TCR cDNA molecule bore a unique molecular identifier. TCRdb fed the 5' RACE reads into MiXCR, producing one record per CDR3 protein. The table includes roughly 20,000 distinct CDR3 sequences, 2.8% detected once. Overall study results and limits: In tumors, expanded intratumoral alpha and beta TCR counts tracked mutation counts. Expanded TCR counts, ubiquitous and regional, correlated respectively with ubiquitous and regional nonsynonymous mutation counts.

The receptor was derived from a male donor with early-stage non-small cell lung cancer. J is TRBJ1-5 and V is TRBV12-3 or TRBV12-4; 10 bases match TRBD1. The sample here was lung tumor tissue, taken at surgery. CDR3 protein: CASKPGQGDDNQPQHF. The CDR3 DNA follows: TGTGCCAGCAAACCCGGACAGGGGGATGACAATCAGCCCCAGCATTTT.